This T cell receptor beta chain was identified during a study of blood T cell repertoires in COVID-19. Study-level information: Spain, Italy and the United States supplied samples that represented acute and convalescent COVID-19. PBMCs, B-cell-depleted T cells, or T cells were the source of the cDNA or gDNA that made up the material.

The authors' processing: Reference gene primer amplification yielded estimated nucleated cell counts. Profiled with immunoSEQ multiplex PCR; TCRdb holds only in-frame clones, not every one. V and J calls and clone size are given by that table; D and trimming were obtained from the DNA. The repertoire has 120,000 or so clones, more than 60% of them found once; the top ten carry 2% to 2.5%. Germline V lookup: CDR1 SGHAT, CDR2 FQNNGV. The V and J ends lost 5 bases and 7 bases, in that order; junction bases with no gene match: 5. This CDR3 is 14 amino acids long. This receptor was obtained from a woman in her sixties or seventies with acute or convalescent COVID-19. The sample was peripheral blood. The rearrangement uses TRBV11-2 and TRBJ2-1; TRBD1 matches 10 bases. The CDR3 loop reads CASSVGQGRNEQFF. The CDR3 bases are TGTGCCAGCAGCGTGGGACAGGGGAGGAATGAGCAGTTCTTC. Variable domain in full (rest from reference TRBV11-2 and TRBJ2-1): EAGVAQSPRYKIIEKRQSVAFWCNPISGHATLYWYQQILGQGPKLLIQFQNNGVVDDSQLPKDRFSAERLKGVDSTLKIQPAKLEDSAVYLCASSVGQGRNEQFFGPGTRLTVL.